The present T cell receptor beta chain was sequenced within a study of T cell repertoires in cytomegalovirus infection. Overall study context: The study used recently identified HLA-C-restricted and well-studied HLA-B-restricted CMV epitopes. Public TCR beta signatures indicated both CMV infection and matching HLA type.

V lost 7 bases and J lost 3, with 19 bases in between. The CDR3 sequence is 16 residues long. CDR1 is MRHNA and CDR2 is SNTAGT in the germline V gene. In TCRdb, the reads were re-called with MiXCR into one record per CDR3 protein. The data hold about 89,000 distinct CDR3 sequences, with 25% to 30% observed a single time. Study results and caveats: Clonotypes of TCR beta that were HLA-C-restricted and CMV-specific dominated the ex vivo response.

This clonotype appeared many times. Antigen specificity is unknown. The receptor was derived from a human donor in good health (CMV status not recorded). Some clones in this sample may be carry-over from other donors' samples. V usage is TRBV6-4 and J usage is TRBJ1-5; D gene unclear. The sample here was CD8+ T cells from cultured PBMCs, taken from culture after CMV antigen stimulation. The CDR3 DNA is TGTGCCAGCATCCCCGCGAAGAGGGCTACCAATCAGCCCCAGCATTTT. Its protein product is CASIPAKRATNQPQHF.